This paragraph covers one T cell receptor beta chain sequence. Original methodology: Quantification of nucleated cells was approximated via reference gene primer amplification. Profiling relied on immunoSEQ multiplex PCR, and the TCRdb table lists in-frame clones only, not all of them. The DNA gave D and trimming, while V, J and clone size come from that table. The table has about 130,000 clones, about 85% seen once. The entry originates in a study of blood T cell repertoires in COVID-19. This clonotype was obtained from a man in his forties with active or convalescent COVID-19. Sequenced material: peripheral blood.

The CDR3 loop is CASSRQGYEQYF. CDR3 bases: TGTGCCAGCAGTAGACAGGGTTACGAGCAGTACTTC. This chain joins TRBV14 and TRBJ2-7, with TRBD1 matching 7 bases. The CDR3 sequence is 12 residues long. With 6 bases clipped from V and 4 bases from J, the junction kept 3 bases outside the gene matches. The germline V gene has CDR1 SGHDN and CDR2 FVKESK.